Below, 2 T cell receptor beta chains from the same sample are listed, as sequenced in a study of cytomegalovirus exposure and HLA in healthy donors. This PCR relied on a set of 60 Vbeta primers and 13 Jbeta primers. The protocol was immunoSEQ multiplex PCR, while the TCRdb copy is restricted to in-frame clones and leaves out a portion. The table lists 55,000 to 70,000 clones, approximately 74% of them singletons. The material sequenced was PBMCs. The receptor source for this set is a middle-aged man in good health and CMV-seropositive.

The J gene is TRBJ1-1, the V gene TRBV6-6; TRBD1 might be the D (5 bases). V lost 5 bases to trimming and J lost 4 bases, with 11 bases between them. The CDR3 length is 13 residues. CDR1 is MNHNY and CDR2 is SVGAGI in the germline V gene (reference sequence). As DNA, the CDR3 is TGTGCCAGCAGTCAGCAGGGTATCACTGAAGCTTTCTTT. This sequence encodes CASSQQGITEAFF.

The gene calls are TRBV19 and TRBJ2-7, with a tentative D call TRBD1 (6 bases). Germline V CDR1 and CDR2: LNHDA, SQIVND (reference sequence). The CDR3 consists of 15 residues. Trimming stripped 10 bases from V and 2 bases from J, with 21 bases between. The CDR3 sequence is CATSRTGQSTYEQYF. CDR3 DNA sequence: TGTGCCACCTCCCGTACAGGACAGTCCACCTACGAGCAGTACTTC.